A single sample is the source of the 10 T cell receptor beta chains below, sequenced in a study of blood T cell repertoires in COVID-19. Some clones are missing from TCRdb's copy, which holds only in-frame ones; the method was immunoSEQ multiplex PCR. The sample gives hundreds of thousands of clones, around 90% of which show up once; around 1.2% is in the top ten. The sample consisted of peripheral blood. These receptors came from a man between 35 and 55 years old with acute or convalescent COVID-19.

This chain joins TRBV11-2 and TRBJ2-5; 7 nucleotides align to TRBD1. Trimming at V came to 1 base and at J to 5 bases, leaving 10 bases not matched to a gene. CDR3 size: 16 residues. The germline V gene has CDR1 SGHAT and CDR2 FQNNGV. For the CDR3, the DNA is TGTGCCAGCAGCTTAGTTGACAGGGTTCGCCAGGAGACCCAGTACTTC. It codes for CASSLVDRVRQETQYF.

This chain joins TRBV6-5 and TRBJ1-4; 7 bases match TRBD1. V gave up 7 bases and J gave up 4 bases; unmatched junction bases: 6. The length of the CDR3 is 14 residues. Germline-derived CDR1 and CDR2 are MNHEY and SVGAGI. CDR3 sequence reads: CASKTGWGNEKLFF. CDR3 coding DNA: TGTGCCAGCAAGACAGGGTGGGGTAATGAAAAACTGTTTTTT.

The chain links TRBV19 to TRBJ1-2; D call uncertain. CDR3 length equals 15 residues. Germline CDR1 and CDR2: LNHDA and SQIVND (reference sequence). Trimming pared 5 bases from V and 0 bases from J, leaving 13 bases between. The CDR3 is CASSLRREANYGYTF. DNA of the CDR3: TGTGCCAGTAGTTTAAGACGGGAAGCTAACTATGGCTACACCTTC.

V and J are TRBV10-3 and TRBJ2-1; perhaps TRBD2 as D (5 bases). Trimming pared 8 bases from V and 5 bases from J, leaving 13 bases between. The CDR3 extends over 13 amino acids. The germline gives CDR1 ENHRY, CDR2 SYGVKD. The CDR3 sequence: CAIGRTGDNEQFF. CDR3 nucleotide sequence: TGTGCCATCGGGCGGACTGGAGACAATGAGCAGTTCTTC.

The J gene is TRBJ1-3, the V gene TRBV30; D ambiguous. V was clipped by 5 bases and J by 2 bases, with 10 bases between them. Germline V gene data show CDR1 as GTSNPN and CDR2 as SVGIG (reference sequence). The CDR3 spans 13 residues. CDR3 coding DNA: TGTGCCTGGGGACCTCTAGCTGGAAACACCATATATTTT. This codes for CAWGPLAGNTIYF.

This clone showed up just once. The rearrangement links TRBV27 to TRBJ1-4; D is possibly TRBD1 (6 bases). CDR3 length equals 14 residues. V dropped 3 bases and J dropped 3 bases, with 8 bases sitting between them. Per the germline V gene, CDR1 is MNHEY and CDR2 is SMNVEV (reference sequence). CDR3 sequence (DNA): TGTGCCAGCAGTTTTGGACAGTCTAATGAAAAACTGTTTTTT. It encodes CASSFGQSNEKLFF.

As regards this clone: At the DNA level, this CDR3 is encoded by other sequences in the same sample as well. V gene TRBV30 combines with J gene TRBJ1-1; D gene ambiguous. V lost 2 bases and J lost 1, with 5 bases in between. CDR1 is GTSNPN and CDR2 is SVGIG in the germline V gene (reference sequence). CDR3 length equals 12 residues. CDR3 sequence reads: CAWSLRNTEAFF. The CDR3, as DNA: TGTGCCTGGAGTCTGAGGAACACTGAAGCTTTCTTT.

The chain uses TRBV12-3 or TRBV12-4 and TRBJ1-1; D might be TRBD1 (6 bases). The CDR3 has 13 amino acids. V lost 3 bases and J 7 bases, leaving 12 bases between the germline ends. The CDR3 sequence: CASSFHQGSEAFF. In DNA, the CDR3 is TGTGCCAGCAGTTTTCATCAGGGGAGTGAAGCTTTCTTT.

A single count supports this clone. The chain has TRBV25-1 and TRBJ2-1; D unclear. This CDR3 region has 14 residues. The V end was cut by 5 bases, the J end by 0 bases, with 8 bases between. Germline V gene sequence: CDR1 MGHDK, CDR2 SYGVNS. The CDR3 nucleotides are TGTGCCAGCAGTCACCCCGGCTCCTACAATGAGCAGTTCTTC. Its translation: CASSHPGSYNEQFF.

The chain has TRBV12-5 and TRBJ2-3; 9 bases align to TRBD1. Trimming cost V 2 bases and J 4 bases; bases outside gene matches: 13. The CDR3 length is 18 residues. The germline gives CDR1 LGHNT, CDR2 FRNRAP. CDR3 in amino acids: CASGLHPPGTGSADTQYF. The CDR3 DNA sequence: TGTGCTAGTGGTTTGCACCCACCCGGGACAGGGAGTGCAGATACGCAGTATTTT.